These T cell receptor beta chains were read from a single sample in a study of radiation and T cells in renal cell carcinoma. Produced via immunoSEQ multiplex PCR; TCRdb's table is partial and in-frame only. Among around 170,000 clones, roughly 90% were seen once, and the ten largest hold over 9%. Sequenced material: blood, taken from a patient whose treatment included radiotherapy and nephrectomy. The receptors derive from a woman aged 50 to 65 with renal cell carcinoma. Both conserved end residues are part of each CDR3. The D gene is left open where the match is weak. A clone size is listed for some rows: how often the clone was seen (once, few, many), or a class if it is expanded.

d_gene,abundance,len,v_gene,j_gene,CDR3aa,CDR3nt
-,-,15,TRBV27,TRBJ2-7,CASSSGVGGFYEQYF,TGTGCCAGCAGCTCCGGTGTGGGGGGCTTCTACGAGCAGTACTTC
-,-,14,TRBV2,TRBJ2-6,CASSLALGANVLTF,TGTGCCAGCAGCCTGGCCTTGGGGGCCAACGTCCTGACTTTC
TRBD1,-,16,TRBV5-1,TRBJ1-4,CASSHDRGKESEKLFF,TGCGCCAGCAGCCATGACAGGGGGAAGGAAAGTGAAAAACTGTTTTTT
-,-,16,TRBV5-1,TRBJ2-2,CASSIGDNANTGELFF,TGCGCCAGCAGCATCGGGGACAACGCGAACACCGGGGAGCTGTTTTTT
TRBD1,-,17,TRBV18,TRBJ1-5,CASSPPLAGGGGQPQHF,TGTGCCAGCTCACCACCCCTCGCAGGGGGCGGTGGTCAGCCCCAGCATTTT
-,-,12,TRBV5-6,TRBJ1-4,CASSSFNEKLFF,TGTGCCAGCAGTAGTTTCAATGAAAAACTGTTTTTT
TRBD1,-,13,TRBV2,TRBJ1-3,CASSVGQGSTIYF,TGTGCCAGCAGTGTGGGACAGGGGAGCACCATATATTTT
-,-,16,TRBV5-1,TRBJ1-1,CASSLGQAGASTEAFF,TGCGCCAGCAGCTTGGGGCAGGCCGGCGCTAGCACTGAAGCTTTCTTT
-,-,15,TRBV19,TRBJ1-1,CASKPGHGAITEAFF,TGTGCCAGCAAACCGGGACACGGTGCTATCACTGAAGCTTTCTTT
TRBD1,-,15,TRBV19,TRBJ1-1,CASRLSGQGAEWDFF,TGTGCCAGTAGGTTATCGGGACAGGGGGCGGAATGGGATTTCTTT
TRBD2,-,17,TRBV5-1,TRBJ2-7,CASSGTSGSHMGDEQYF,TGCGCCAGCAGCGGGACTAGCGGGAGTCATATGGGGGACGAGCAGTACTTC
-,once,14,TRBV18,TRBJ1-6,CASSPGTGDSPLHF,TGTGCCAGCTCACCTGGGACGGGAGATTCACCCCTCCACTTT
-,once,14,TRBV5-3,TRBJ1-4,CARRWGWSGEKLFF,TGTGCCAGAAGATGGGGGTGGAGCGGTGAAAAACTGTTTTTT
-,-,16,TRBV10-3,TRBJ1-1,CAIGDERGKVNPEAFF,TGTGCCATCGGTGATGAAAGGGGGAAGGTTAACCCTGAAGCTTTCTTT
TRBD1,-,13,TRBV7-8,TRBJ2-1,CASSLGGQGRQFF,TGTGCCAGCAGCTTAGGGGGACAGGGCCGGCAGTTCTTC
-,-,14,TRBV15,TRBJ2-3,CATSPGTASDTQYF,TGTGCCACCAGCCCGGGGACCGCGTCAGATACGCAGTATTTT
-,-,16,TRBV18,TRBJ2-3,CASSPPGVPFTDTQYF,TGTGCCAGCTCACCTCCTGGCGTGCCGTTCACAGATACGCAGTATTTT
-,-,14,TRBV5-4,TRBJ2-4,CASSLAGTGNIQYF,TGTGCCAGCAGCTTGGCCGGGACCGGGAACATTCAGTACTTC
-,-,16,TRBV19,TRBJ1-3,CASSIKTVISGNTIYF,TGTGCCAGTAGTATTAAGACAGTGATCTCTGGAAACACCATATATTTT
TRBD1,once,15,TRBV7-9,TRBJ1-2,CASSLGPDRGYGYTF,TGTGCCAGCAGCTTAGGGCCCGACAGGGGTTATGGCTACACCTTC
-,-,14,TRBV2,TRBJ1-4,CASSPEQPNEKLFF,TGTGCCAGCAGCCCGGAGCAGCCTAATGAAAAACTGTTTTTT
-,-,14,TRBV2,TRBJ1-1,CASSERRLNTEAFF,TGTGCCAGCAGTGAAAGGAGACTGAACACTGAAGCTTTCTTT
-,-,13,TRBV11-3,TRBJ2-2,CASSSIRAGELFF,TGTGCCAGCAGCTCGATCCGGGCTGGGGAGCTGTTTTTT
-,-,14,TRBV4-3,TRBJ2-1,CASSQETGMNEQFF,TGCGCCAGCAGCCAAGAAACTGGGATGAATGAGCAGTTCTTC
-,-,15,TRBV7-6,TRBJ1-1,CASSNSGGLATEAFF,TGTGCCAGCAGCAACTCGGGTGGTCTGGCCACTGAAGCTTTCTTT
-,-,11,TRBV20-1,TRBJ1-1,CSARPNTEAFF,TGCAGTGCTAGGCCGAACACTGAAGCTTTCTTT
-,-,14,TRBV7-3,TRBJ2-5,CASSLAGPQETQYF,TGTGCCAGCAGCTTAGCCGGGCCCCAAGAGACCCAGTACTTC